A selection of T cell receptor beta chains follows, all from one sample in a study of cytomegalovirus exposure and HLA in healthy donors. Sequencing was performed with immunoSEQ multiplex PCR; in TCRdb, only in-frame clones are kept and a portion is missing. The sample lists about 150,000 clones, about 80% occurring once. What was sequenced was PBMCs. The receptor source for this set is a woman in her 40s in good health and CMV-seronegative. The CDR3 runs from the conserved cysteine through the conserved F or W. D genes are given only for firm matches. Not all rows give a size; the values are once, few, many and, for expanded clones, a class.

CDR3: CASSLDIAGGSGNEQFF
DNA: TGCGCCAGCAGCTTAGACATAGCGGGAGGGTCGGGCAATGAGCAGTTCTTC
J: TRBJ2-1
size: NA
D: TRBD2
V: TRBV5-1

CDR3: CASSYEGGRDEKLFF
DNA: TGTGCCAGCAGTTACGAAGGGGGCAGGGATGAAAAACTGTTTTTT
J: TRBJ1-4
size: few
D: TRBD1
V: TRBV6-5

CDR3: CASRNITLYEQYF
DNA: TGTGCCAGCAGGAACATCACCCTCTACGAGCAGTACTTC
J: TRBJ2-7
size: once
D: NA
V: TRBV11-2

CDR3: CASSEVGLVSGNTIYF
DNA: TGTGCCAGCAGTGAAGTAGGACTTGTCTCTGGAAACACCATATATTTT
J: TRBJ1-3
size: few
D: NA
V: TRBV6-1

CDR3: CASSLVVASGQSANTGELFF
DNA: TGTGCCAGCAGCTTAGTAGTGGCTAGCGGCCAGTCCGCGAACACCGGGGAGCTGTTTTTT
J: TRBJ2-2
size: NA
D: TRBD2
V: TRBV7-8

CDR3: CASSLPSRTGRNYGYTF
DNA: TGTGCCAGCAGCTTGCCATCAAGGACAGGGAGGAACTATGGCTACACCTTC
J: TRBJ1-2
size: NA
D: TRBD1
V: TRBV5-4

CDR3: CAWTSANEQFF
DNA: TGTGCCTGGACCAGCGCCAATGAGCAGTTCTTC
J: TRBJ2-1
size: NA
D: NA
V: TRBV30

CDR3: CAWRTGGYEQYF
DNA: TGTGCCTGGAGGACAGGGGGCTACGAGCAGTACTTC
J: TRBJ2-7
size: NA
D: TRBD1
V: TRBV30

CDR3: CASSLEQGPLYEQYF
DNA: TGTGCTAGCAGCTTAGAGCAGGGGCCCCTCTACGAGCAGTACTTC
J: TRBJ2-7
size: NA
D: NA
V: TRBV7-7

CDR3: CASSRDRADTQYF
DNA: TGTGCCAGCAGCCGGGACAGGGCAGATACGCAGTATTTT
J: TRBJ2-3
size: NA
D: TRBD1
V: TRBV6-4

CDR3: CAWRLAASTDTQYF
DNA: TGTGCCTGGAGATTAGCGGCTAGCACAGATACGCAGTATTTT
J: TRBJ2-3
size: NA
D: NA
V: TRBV30

CDR3: CASSQDGTSGTQETQYF
DNA: TGCGCCAGCAGCCAAGATGGGACTAGCGGAACCCAAGAGACCCAGTACTTC
J: TRBJ2-5
size: few
D: TRBD2
V: TRBV4-1

CDR3: CASSLGVRAGETQYF
DNA: TGTGCCAGCAGCTTAGGGGTCAGGGCTGGGGAGACCCAGTACTTC
J: TRBJ2-5
size: few
D: NA
V: TRBV11-3

CDR3: CASTDEGNTEAFF
DNA: TGTGCCAGCACCGACGAGGGGAACACTGAAGCTTTCTTT
J: TRBJ1-1
size: once
D: NA
V: TRBV6-5

CDR3: CASSLDMEQYF
DNA: TGTGCCAGCAGCTTAGATATGGAGCAGTACTTC
J: TRBJ2-7
size: NA
D: NA
V: TRBV11-3

CDR3: CASSRTGANQPQHF
DNA: TGTGCCAGCAGCCGGACAGGGGCCAATCAGCCCCAGCATTTT
J: TRBJ1-5
size: NA
D: TRBD1
V: TRBV7-2

CDR3: CASSPQTSVGTYEQYF
DNA: TGTGCCAGCAGCCCCCAGACTAGCGTGGGCACCTACGAGCAGTACTTC
J: TRBJ2-7
size: NA
D: TRBD2
V: TRBV7-9

CDR3: CASSLGREVETQYF
DNA: TGTGCCAGCAGCTTGGGGCGGGAAGTTGAGACCCAGTACTTC
J: TRBJ2-5
size: NA
D: NA
V: TRBV5-6

CDR3: CASSDLTGTNSNYGYTF
DNA: TGCGCCAGCAGTGATCTTACCGGGACAAATTCTAACTATGGCTACACCTTC
J: TRBJ1-2
size: NA
D: NA
V: TRBV10-2

CDR3: CASTRTGEQYF
DNA: TGCGCCAGCACCCGAACGGGGGAGCAGTACTTC
J: TRBJ2-7
size: NA
D: NA
V: TRBV5-1

CDR3: CASSPDRVPSQPQHF
DNA: TGCGCCAGCAGTCCCGACAGGGTCCCTTCTCAGCCCCAGCATTTT
J: TRBJ1-5
size: few
D: TRBD1
V: TRBV4-1

CDR3: CATSRGGQEKLFF
DNA: TGTGCCACCAGCAGAGGGGGACAGGAAAAACTGTTTTTT
J: TRBJ1-4
size: once
D: TRBD1
V: TRBV15

CDR3: CASSFLLAGLTDTQYF
DNA: TGTGCCAGCAGCTTCCTACTAGCGGGTCTCACAGATACGCAGTATTTT
J: TRBJ2-3
size: NA
D: TRBD2
V: TRBV11-2

CDR3: CASSYVDRNEQYF
DNA: TGTGCCAGCAGTTACGTCGACAGGAACGAGCAGTACTTC
J: TRBJ2-7
size: few
D: NA
V: TRBV6-5

CDR3: CASSLGGVTEAFF
DNA: TGCGCCAGCAGCTTGGGGGGGGTAACTGAAGCTTTCTTT
J: TRBJ1-1
size: NA
D: NA
V: TRBV5-1

CDR3: CASSPRTGSGYTF
DNA: TGTGCCAGCAGCCCCCGGACAGGGAGTGGCTACACCTTC
J: TRBJ1-2
size: NA
D: TRBD1
V: TRBV7-2

CDR3: CASSSGGQEPEKLFF
DNA: TGCGCCAGCAGCTCGGGGGGACAAGAACCTGAAAAACTGTTTTTT
J: TRBJ1-4
size: NA
D: NA
V: TRBV5-1

CDR3: CASSSDSYMNTEAFF
DNA: TGTGCCAGCAGTTCGGACAGCTACATGAACACTGAAGCTTTCTTT
J: TRBJ1-1
size: NA
D: NA
V: TRBV6-6

CDR3: CASSLGQGYGYTF
DNA: TGTGCCAGCAGCCTGGGACAGGGCTATGGCTACACCTTC
J: TRBJ1-2
size: NA
D: TRBD1
V: TRBV14

CDR3: CAISESSRGTNTGELFF
DNA: TGTGCCATCAGTGAGTCGAGTCGGGGAACGAACACCGGGGAGCTGTTTTTT
J: TRBJ2-2
size: NA
D: NA
V: TRBV10-3

CDR3: CASSRSGRENNEQFF
DNA: TGTGCCAGCAGCCGTAGCGGGAGAGAAAACAATGAGCAGTTCTTC
J: TRBJ2-1
size: NA
D: TRBD2
V: TRBV4-2

CDR3: CASSFSGVKTDTQYF
DNA: TGTGCCAGCAGCTTCTCGGGAGTGAAGACAGATACGCAGTATTTT
J: TRBJ2-3
size: NA
D: NA
V: TRBV7-9

CDR3: CASRSPGQGWDEQYF
DNA: TGTGCCAGCAGGTCTCCGGGACAGGGGTGGGACGAGCAGTACTTC
J: TRBJ2-7
size: NA
D: TRBD1
V: TRBV28

CDR3: CASSFRTGGAEAFF
DNA: TGTGCCAGCAGCTTCCGGACAGGGGGCGCTGAAGCTTTCTTT
J: TRBJ1-1
size: NA
D: TRBD1
V: TRBV5-4

CDR3: CASSDLAGGFTDTQYF
DNA: TGTGCCAGCAGTGATTTAGCGGGGGGGTTCACAGATACGCAGTATTTT
J: TRBJ2-3
size: few
D: TRBD2
V: TRBV6-1

CDR3: CASSLAPGQDLYEQYF
DNA: TGCGCCAGCAGCTTGGCCCCGGGACAAGACCTCTACGAGCAGTACTTC
J: TRBJ2-7
size: NA
D: NA
V: TRBV5-1